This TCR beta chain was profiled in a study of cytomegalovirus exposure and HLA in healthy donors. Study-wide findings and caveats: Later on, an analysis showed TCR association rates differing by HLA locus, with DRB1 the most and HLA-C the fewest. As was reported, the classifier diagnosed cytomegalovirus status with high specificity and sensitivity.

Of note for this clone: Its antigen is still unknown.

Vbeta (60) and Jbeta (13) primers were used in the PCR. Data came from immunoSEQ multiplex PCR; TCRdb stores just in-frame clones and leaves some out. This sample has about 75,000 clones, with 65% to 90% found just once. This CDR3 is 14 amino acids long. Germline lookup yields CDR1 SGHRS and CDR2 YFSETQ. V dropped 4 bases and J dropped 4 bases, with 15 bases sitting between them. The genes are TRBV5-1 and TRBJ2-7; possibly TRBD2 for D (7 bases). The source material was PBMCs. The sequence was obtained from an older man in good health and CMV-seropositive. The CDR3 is CASSLRGGGYEQYF. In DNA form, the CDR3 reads TGCGCCAGCAGCCTCAGGGGAGGGGGTTACGAGCAGTACTTC.